Listed below are T cell receptor beta chains from one sample, sequenced in a study of T-cell memory formation after mild COVID-19. TCRdb re-derived calls from the 5' RACE reads in MiXCR, one entry per CDR3 protein. The repertoire consists of about 100,000 distinct CDR3 sequences, with around 10% occurring once and the leading ten covering approximately 39%. The sample taken for sequencing was PBMCs or a T cell subset sorted from them (not recorded which). The receptors were gathered from a man aged 18 to 29 who had mild COVID-19 (a few samples of this study predate the infection). Cell type and time point are not known. Both conserved end residues are part of each CDR3. The D gene is left open where the match is weak. Not all rows give a size; the values are once, few, many and, for expanded clones, a class.

D	size	V	J	DNA	CDR3
.	few	TRBV29-1	TRBJ2-7	TGCAGCGTTGAGGACACCACCTACGAGCAGTACTTC	CSVEDTTYEQYF
TRBD1	many	TRBV7-8	TRBJ1-2	TGTGCCAGCAGCACCGGGACAGAGATCTATGGCGGCTACACCTTC	CASSTGTEIYGGYTF
.	many	TRBV4-3	TRBJ2-4	TGCGCCAGCAGCCAAGGGGACCAAGCCAAAAACATTCAGTACTTC	CASSQGDQAKNIQYF
.	.	TRBV10-3	TRBJ2-3	TGTGCCATCAGTGAGGGAGATACGCAGTATTTT	CAISEGDTQYF
TRBD2	.	TRBV7-2	TRBJ2-7	TGTGCCAGCAGCTTACCGGCCGCCGGGGGGAGCTACGAGCAGTACTTC	CASSLPAAGGSYEQYF
.	.	TRBV7-6	TRBJ1-4	TGTGCCAGCAGCTCGCCGGGGACCGGGGTTGAAAAACTGTTTTTT	CASSSPGTGVEKLFF
TRBD2	few	TRBV4-3	TRBJ2-1	TGCGCCAGCAGGAACACTCTCAGCGGGGGGGCAGGTGAGCAGTTCTTC	CASRNTLSGGAGEQFF
TRBD2	few	TRBV7-2	TRBJ2-5	TGTGCCAGCAGCCCTACGGGGCGGGGGGGCATTGAGACCCAGTACTTC	CASSPTGRGGIETQYF
.	few	TRBV4-2	TRBJ2-1	TGTGCCAGCAGCCAAGATAACTACAATGAGCAGTTCTTC	CASSQDNYNEQFF
.	few	TRBV6-6	TRBJ1-3	TGTGCCAGCAACAAGGGGGGGGAGCTGCCCTCTGGAAACACCATATATTTT	CASNKGGELPSGNTIYF
TRBD1	few	TRBV12-5	TRBJ1-2	TGTGCTAGTGGTTTCTTCATCGACAGGGTGGCTAACTATGGCTACACCTTC	CASGFFIDRVANYGYTF
TRBD2	.	TRBV5-5	TRBJ2-1	TGTGCCAGCAGCTTGGGCAGCGGGGGGGCCGGTGAGCAGTTCTTC	CASSLGSGGAGEQFF
TRBD2	.	TRBV7-9	TRBJ2-1	TGTGCCAGCAGCTTAGAGAGACTAGCCCGGTGGAATGAGCAGTTCTTC	CASSLERLARWNEQFF
.	.	TRBV9	TRBJ2-1	TGTGCCAGCAGCGCTACAGGATATTACAATGAGCAGTTCTTC	CASSATGYYNEQFF
TRBD2	few	TRBV3-1	TRBJ2-1	TGTGCCAGCAGCCGTACTAGCGGGGGGAACAATGAGCAGTTCTTC	CASSRTSGGNNEQFF
TRBD1	.	TRBV7-9	TRBJ2-7	TGTGCCAGCAGCTCGACAGGGAACGGCTACGAGCAGTACTTC	CASSSTGNGYEQYF
.	.	TRBV3-1	TRBJ1-1	TGTGCCAGCAGCATAGGGGCTCAAGCTTTCTTT	CASSIGAQAFF
TRBD2	few	TRBV6-4	TRBJ2-2	TGTGCCAGCAGTGCCGGACTAGCCCCCGGGGAGCTGTTTTTT	CASSAGLAPGELFF